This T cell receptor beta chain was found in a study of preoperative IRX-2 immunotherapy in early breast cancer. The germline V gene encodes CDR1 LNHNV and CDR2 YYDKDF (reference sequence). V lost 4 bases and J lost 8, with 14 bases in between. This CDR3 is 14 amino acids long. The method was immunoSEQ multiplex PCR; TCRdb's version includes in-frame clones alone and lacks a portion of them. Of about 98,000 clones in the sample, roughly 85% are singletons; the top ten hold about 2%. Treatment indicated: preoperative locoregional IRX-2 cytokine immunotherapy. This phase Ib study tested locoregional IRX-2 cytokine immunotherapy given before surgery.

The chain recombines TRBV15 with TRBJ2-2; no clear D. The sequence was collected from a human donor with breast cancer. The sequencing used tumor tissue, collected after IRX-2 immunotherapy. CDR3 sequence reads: CATSKNRDLGELFF. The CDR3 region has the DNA TGTGCCACCAGCAAGAATAGAGATTTAGGGGAGCTGTTTTTT. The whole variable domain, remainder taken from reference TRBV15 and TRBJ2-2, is DAMVIQNPRYQVTQFGKPVTLSCSQTLNHNVMYWYQQKSSQAPKLLFHYYDKDFNNEADTPDNFQSRRPNTSFCFLDIRSPGLGDTAMYLCATSKNRDLGELFFGEGSRLTVL.